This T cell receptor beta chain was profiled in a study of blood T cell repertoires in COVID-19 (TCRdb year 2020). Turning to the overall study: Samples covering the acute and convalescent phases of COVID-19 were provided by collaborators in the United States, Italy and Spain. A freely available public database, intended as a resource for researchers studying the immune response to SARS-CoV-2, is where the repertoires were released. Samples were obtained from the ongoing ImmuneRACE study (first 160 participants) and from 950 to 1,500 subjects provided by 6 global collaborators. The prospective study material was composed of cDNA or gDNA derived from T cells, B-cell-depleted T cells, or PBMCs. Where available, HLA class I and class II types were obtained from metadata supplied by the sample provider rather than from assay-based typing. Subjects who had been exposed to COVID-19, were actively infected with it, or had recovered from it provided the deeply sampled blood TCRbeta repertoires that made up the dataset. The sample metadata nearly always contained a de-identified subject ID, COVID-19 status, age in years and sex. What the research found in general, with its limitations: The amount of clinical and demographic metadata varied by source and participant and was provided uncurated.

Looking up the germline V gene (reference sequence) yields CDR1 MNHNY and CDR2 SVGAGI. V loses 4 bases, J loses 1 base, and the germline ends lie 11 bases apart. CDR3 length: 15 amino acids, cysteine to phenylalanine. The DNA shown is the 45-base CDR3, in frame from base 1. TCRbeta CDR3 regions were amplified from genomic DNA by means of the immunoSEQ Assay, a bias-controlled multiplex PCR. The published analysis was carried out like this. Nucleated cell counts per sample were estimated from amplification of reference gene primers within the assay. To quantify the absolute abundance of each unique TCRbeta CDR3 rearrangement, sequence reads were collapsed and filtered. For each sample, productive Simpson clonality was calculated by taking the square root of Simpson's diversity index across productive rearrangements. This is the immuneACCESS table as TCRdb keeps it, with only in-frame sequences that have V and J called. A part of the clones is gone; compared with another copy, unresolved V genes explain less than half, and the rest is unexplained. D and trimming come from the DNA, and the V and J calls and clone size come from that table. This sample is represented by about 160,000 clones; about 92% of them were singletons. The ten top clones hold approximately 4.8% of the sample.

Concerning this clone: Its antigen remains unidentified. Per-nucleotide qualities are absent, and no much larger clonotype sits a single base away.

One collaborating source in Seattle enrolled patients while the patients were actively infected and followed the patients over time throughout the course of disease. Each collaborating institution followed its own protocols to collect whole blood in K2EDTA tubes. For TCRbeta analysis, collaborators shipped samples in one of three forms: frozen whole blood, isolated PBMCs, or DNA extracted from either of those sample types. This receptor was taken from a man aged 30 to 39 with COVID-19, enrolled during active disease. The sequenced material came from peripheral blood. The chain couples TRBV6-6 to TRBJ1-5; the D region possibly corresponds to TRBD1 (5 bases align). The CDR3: CASSLDSPSNQPQHF. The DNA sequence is TGTGCCAGCAGTTTAGACAGCCCAAGCAATCAGCCCCAGCATTTT.